This TCR beta chain was sequenced in a study of blood T cell repertoires in COVID-19. Germline V CDR1 and CDR2: SNHLY, FYNNEI. The V end was cut by 6 bases, the J end by 0 bases, with 13 bases between. The CDR3 spans 15 residues. In the study's own analysis: Scientists estimated how many nucleated cells there were by amplifying reference gene primers. Measured with immunoSEQ multiplex PCR; TCRdb has only the in-frame clones, and not every one. That table supplies the V and J calls and clone size; D and trimming were determined from the DNA. The table includes fewer than 100,000 clones, around nine tenths detected once.

The chain couples TRBV2 to TRBJ2-3; D gene ambiguous. Sequences were obtained from peripheral blood. The sequence came from a man between 45 and 60 years old with acute or convalescent COVID-19. The CDR3 nucleotides read TGTGCCAGCAGAACAGTCGGCCTGAGCACAGATACGCAGTATTTT. It yields the protein CASRTVGLSTDTQYF. Full variable domain (missing parts from reference TRBV2 and TRBJ2-3): EPEVTQTPSHQVTQMGQEVILRCVPISNHLYFYWYRQILGQKVEFLVSFYNNEISEKSEIFDDQFSVERPDGSNFTLKIRSTKLEDSAMYFCASRTVGLSTDTQYFGPGTRLTVL.